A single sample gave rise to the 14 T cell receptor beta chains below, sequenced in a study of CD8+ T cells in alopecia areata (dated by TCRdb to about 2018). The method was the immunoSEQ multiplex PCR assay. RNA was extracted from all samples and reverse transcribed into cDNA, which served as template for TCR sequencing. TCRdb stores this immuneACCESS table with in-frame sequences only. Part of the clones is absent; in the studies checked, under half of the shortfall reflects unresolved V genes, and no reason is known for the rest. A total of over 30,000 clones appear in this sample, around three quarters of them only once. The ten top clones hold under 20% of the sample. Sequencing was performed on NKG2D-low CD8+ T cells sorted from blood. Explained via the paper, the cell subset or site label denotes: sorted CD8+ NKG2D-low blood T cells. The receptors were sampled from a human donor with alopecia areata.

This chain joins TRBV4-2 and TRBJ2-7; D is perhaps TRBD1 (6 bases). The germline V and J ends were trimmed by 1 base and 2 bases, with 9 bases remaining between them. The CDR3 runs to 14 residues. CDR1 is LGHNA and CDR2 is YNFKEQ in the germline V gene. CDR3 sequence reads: CASSQGRGAYEQYF. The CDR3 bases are TGTGCCAGCAGCCAAGGCAGGGGCGCCTACGAGCAGTACTTC.

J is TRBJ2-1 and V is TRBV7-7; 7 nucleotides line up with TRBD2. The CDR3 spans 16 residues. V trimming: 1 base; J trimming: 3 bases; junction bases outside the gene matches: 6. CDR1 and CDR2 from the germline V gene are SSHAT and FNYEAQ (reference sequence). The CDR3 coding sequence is TGTGCCAGCAGCTTAGACAGCGGGATGAGCTACAATGAGCAGTTCTTC. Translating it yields CASSLDSGMSYNEQFF.

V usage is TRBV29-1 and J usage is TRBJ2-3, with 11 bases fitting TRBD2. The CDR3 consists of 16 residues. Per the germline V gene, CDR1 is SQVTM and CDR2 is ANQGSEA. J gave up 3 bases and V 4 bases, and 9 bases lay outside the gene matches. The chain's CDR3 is CSVAPTSGSSTDTQYF. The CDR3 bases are TGCAGCGTTGCCCCAACTAGCGGGAGTAGTACAGATACGCAGTATTTT.

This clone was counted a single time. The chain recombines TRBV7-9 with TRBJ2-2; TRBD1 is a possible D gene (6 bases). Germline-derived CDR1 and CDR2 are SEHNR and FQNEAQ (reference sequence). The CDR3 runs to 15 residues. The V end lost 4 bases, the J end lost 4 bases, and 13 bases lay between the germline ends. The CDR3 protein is CASSSSPRGTGELFF. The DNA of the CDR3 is TGTGCCAGCAGCTCAAGCCCCAGGGGCACCGGGGAGCTGTTTTTT.

The CDR3 protein is CASSQDLGILQAFF. The CDR3 DNA is TGCGCCAGCAGCCAAGATCTCGGGATCTTACAAGCTTTCTTT. The chain couples TRBV4-1 to TRBJ1-1; no reliable D call. This CDR3 is 14 amino acids long. The ends were cut back, 0 bases at V and 9 bases at J, with 14 bases in the middle. Germline-derived CDR1 and CDR2 are MGHRA and YSYEKL.

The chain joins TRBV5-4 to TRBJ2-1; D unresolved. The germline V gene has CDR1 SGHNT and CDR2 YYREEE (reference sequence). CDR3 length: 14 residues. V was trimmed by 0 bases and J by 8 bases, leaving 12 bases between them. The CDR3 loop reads CASSLEPPVDEQFF. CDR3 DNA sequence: TGTGCCAGCAGCTTGGAACCTCCGGTGGATGAGCAGTTCTTC.

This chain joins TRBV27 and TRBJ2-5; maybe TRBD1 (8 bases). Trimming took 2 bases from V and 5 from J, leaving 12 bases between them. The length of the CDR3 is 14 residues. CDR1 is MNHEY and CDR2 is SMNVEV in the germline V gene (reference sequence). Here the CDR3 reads CASSLGQGGETQYF. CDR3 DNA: TGTGCCAGCAGTTTAGGACAGGGAGGGGAGACCCAGTACTTC.

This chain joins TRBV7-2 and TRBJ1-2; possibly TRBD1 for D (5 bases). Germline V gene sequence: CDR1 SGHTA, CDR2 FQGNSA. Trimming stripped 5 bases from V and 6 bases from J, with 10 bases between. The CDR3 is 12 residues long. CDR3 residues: CASSAGTHGYTF. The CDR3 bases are TGTGCCAGCAGCGCAGGGACGCATGGCTACACCTTC. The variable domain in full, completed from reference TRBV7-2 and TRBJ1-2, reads GAGVSQSPSNKVTEKGKDVELRCDPISGHTALYWYRQSLGQGLEFLIYFQGNSAPDKSGLPSDRFSAERTGGSVSTLTIQRTQQEDSAVYLCASSAGTHGYTFGSGTRLTVV.

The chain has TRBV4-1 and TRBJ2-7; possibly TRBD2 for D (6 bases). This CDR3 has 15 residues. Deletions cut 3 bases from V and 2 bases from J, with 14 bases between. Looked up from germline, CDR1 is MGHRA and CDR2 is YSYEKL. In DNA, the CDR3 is TGCGCCAGCAGCCATGGCAGCGGGTTAGCCTACGAGCAGTACTTC. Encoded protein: CASSHGSGLAYEQYF.

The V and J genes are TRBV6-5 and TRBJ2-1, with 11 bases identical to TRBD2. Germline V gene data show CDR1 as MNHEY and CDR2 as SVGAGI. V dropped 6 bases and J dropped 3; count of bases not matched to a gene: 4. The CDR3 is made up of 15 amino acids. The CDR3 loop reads CASSKGTSGYNEQFF. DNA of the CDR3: TGTGCCAGCAGCAAAGGGACTAGCGGCTACAATGAGCAGTTCTTC.

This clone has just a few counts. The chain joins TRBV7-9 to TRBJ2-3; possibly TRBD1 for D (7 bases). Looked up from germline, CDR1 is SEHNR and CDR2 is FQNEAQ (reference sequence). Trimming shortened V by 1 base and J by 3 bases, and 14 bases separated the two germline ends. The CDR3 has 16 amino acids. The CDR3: CASSLEWRGPTDTQYF. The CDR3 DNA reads TGTGCCAGCAGCTTAGAGTGGAGGGGGCCTACAGATACGCAGTATTTT.

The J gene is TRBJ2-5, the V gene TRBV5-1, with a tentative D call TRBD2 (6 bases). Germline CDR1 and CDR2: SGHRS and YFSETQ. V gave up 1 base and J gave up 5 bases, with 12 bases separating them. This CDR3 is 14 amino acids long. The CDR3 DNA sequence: TGCGCCAGCAGCTTGTATATCGGGAGCGAGACCCAGTACTTC. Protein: CASSLYIGSETQYF.

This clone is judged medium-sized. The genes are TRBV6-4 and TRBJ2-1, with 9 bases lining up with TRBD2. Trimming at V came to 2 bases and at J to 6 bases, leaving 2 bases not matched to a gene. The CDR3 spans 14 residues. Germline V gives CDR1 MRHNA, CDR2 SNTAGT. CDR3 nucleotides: TGTGCCAGCAGTGACGGGCGGGAGGGCAATGAGCAGTTCTTC. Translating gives CASSDGREGNEQFF.

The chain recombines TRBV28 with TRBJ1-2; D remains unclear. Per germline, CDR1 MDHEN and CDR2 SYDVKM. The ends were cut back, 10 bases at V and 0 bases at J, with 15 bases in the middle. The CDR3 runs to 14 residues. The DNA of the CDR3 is TGTGCCACCAAATTCCCCGGGACTAACTATGGCTACACCTTC. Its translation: CATKFPGTNYGYTF.